A selection of T cell receptor beta chains follows, all from one sample in a study of blood T cell repertoires in COVID-19. Sequenced by immunoSEQ multiplex PCR; TCRdb stores in-frame clones only, minus some. The table records roughly 250,000 clones, approximately 90% of them present only once. Sequenced sample: PBMCs or T cells enriched from blood (not recorded which). The receptors shown here come from a woman aged 40 to 49 with acute COVID-19. Both conserved end residues are part of each CDR3. D genes are given only for firm matches. Not all rows give a size; the values are once, few, many and, for expanded clones, a class.

clone size: .; J gene: TRBJ2-5; V gene: TRBV5-1; D gene: TRBD2; CDR3 protein: CASSLWASGGPLPETQYF; CDR3 DNA: TGCGCCAGCAGCTTGTGGGCTAGCGGAGGGCCCCTCCCCGAGACCCAGTACTTC
clone size: .; J gene: TRBJ1-3; V gene: TRBV7-2; D gene: .; CDR3 protein: CASSLVSSSGNTIYF; CDR3 DNA: TGTGCCAGCAGCCTAGTTTCCAGCTCTGGAAACACCATATATTTT
clone size: .; J gene: TRBJ2-2; V gene: TRBV3-1/TRBV3-2; D gene: .; CDR3 protein: CASSQTGAAGELFF; CDR3 DNA: TGTGCCAGCAGCCAAACTGGAGCGGCCGGGGAGCTGTTTTTT
clone size: .; J gene: TRBJ1-5; V gene: TRBV7-9; D gene: .; CDR3 protein: CASSLDGQPQHF; CDR3 DNA: TGTGCCAGCAGCTTAGACGGGCAGCCCCAGCATTTT
clone size: .; J gene: TRBJ2-7; V gene: TRBV18; D gene: .; CDR3 protein: CASSPPGYEQYF; CDR3 DNA: TGTGCCAGCTCGCCCCCCGGGTACGAGCAGTACTTC
clone size: .; J gene: TRBJ2-5; V gene: TRBV2; D gene: TRBD2; CDR3 protein: CASRPPTSGRYQETQYF; CDR3 DNA: TGTGCCAGCAGGCCCCCCACTAGCGGGCGGTACCAAGAGACCCAGTACTTC
clone size: .; J gene: TRBJ2-3; V gene: TRBV9; D gene: TRBD1; CDR3 protein: CASSVASGQGLDTQYF; CDR3 DNA: TGTGCCAGCAGCGTGGCCTCGGGACAGGGGTTAGATACGCAGTATTTT
clone size: .; J gene: TRBJ2-5; V gene: TRBV24-1; D gene: .; CDR3 protein: CATSDFERGMFTETQYF; CDR3 DNA: TGTGCCACCAGTGATTTCGAGAGGGGGATGTTTACTGAGACCCAGTACTTC
clone size: .; J gene: TRBJ2-7; V gene: TRBV6-6; D gene: .; CDR3 protein: CASSYSGSAKQYF; CDR3 DNA: TGTGCCAGCAGTTACTCGGGCTCCGCCAAGCAGTACTTC
clone size: .; J gene: TRBJ2-2; V gene: TRBV7-3; D gene: TRBD1; CDR3 protein: CASSSRWTGADGELFF; CDR3 DNA: TGTGCCAGCAGCTCGCGATGGACAGGGGCCGACGGGGAGCTGTTTTTT
clone size: .; J gene: TRBJ2-1; V gene: TRBV27; D gene: TRBD2; CDR3 protein: CASTWTSGGNEQFF; CDR3 DNA: TGTGCCAGCACTTGGACTAGCGGGGGCAATGAGCAGTTCTTC
clone size: few; J gene: TRBJ2-1; V gene: TRBV4-2; D gene: TRBD2; CDR3 protein: CASSQAQLAGGMNEQFF; CDR3 DNA: TGTGCCAGCAGCCAAGCCCAGCTAGCGGGGGGGATGAATGAGCAGTTCTTC
clone size: .; J gene: TRBJ2-1; V gene: TRBV7-9; D gene: .; CDR3 protein: CASSPPSAYNEQFF; CDR3 DNA: TGTGCCAGCAGCCCGCCTAGCGCCTACAATGAGCAGTTCTTC
clone size: .; J gene: TRBJ2-1; V gene: TRBV5-6; D gene: TRBD2; CDR3 protein: CASSRGLAHNEQFF; CDR3 DNA: TGTGCCAGCAGCAGGGGACTAGCGCACAATGAGCAGTTCTTC
clone size: .; J gene: TRBJ1-1; V gene: TRBV28; D gene: .; CDR3 protein: CASSPQITEAFF; CDR3 DNA: TGTGCCAGCAGTCCTCAGATCACTGAAGCTTTCTTT
clone size: .; J gene: TRBJ2-3; V gene: TRBV4-1; D gene: TRBD2; CDR3 protein: CASSQDRFRTSGTDTQYF; CDR3 DNA: TGCGCCAGCAGCCAAGATCGTTTCCGGACTAGCGGCACAGATACGCAGTATTTT
clone size: .; J gene: TRBJ2-7; V gene: TRBV16; D gene: .; CDR3 protein: CASSQFGGGEQYF; CDR3 DNA: TGTGCCAGCAGCCAATTTGGGGGCGGCGAGCAGTACTTC
clone size: .; J gene: TRBJ2-1; V gene: TRBV7-7; D gene: .; CDR3 protein: CASSADRYNEQFF; CDR3 DNA: TGTGCCAGCAGCGCCGACAGATACAATGAGCAGTTCTTC
clone size: .; J gene: TRBJ1-2; V gene: TRBV6-5; D gene: TRBD1; CDR3 protein: CASSKPGQGGYGYTF; CDR3 DNA: TGTGCCAGCAGTAAACCGGGACAGGGAGGCTATGGCTACACCTTC
clone size: few; J gene: TRBJ2-7; V gene: TRBV14; D gene: .; CDR3 protein: CASSQVEGNIYEQYF; CDR3 DNA: TGTGCCAGCAGCCAGGTAGAGGGAAATATCTACGAGCAGTACTTC
clone size: .; J gene: TRBJ2-1; V gene: TRBV3-1/TRBV3-2; D gene: TRBD2; CDR3 protein: CASSRPLAGVYNEQFF; CDR3 DNA: TGTGCCAGCAGCCGCCCTCTAGCGGGGGTCTACAATGAGCAGTTCTTC
clone size: .; J gene: TRBJ1-3; V gene: TRBV7-2; D gene: TRBD1; CDR3 protein: CASSPQRLGQQNSGNTIYF; CDR3 DNA: TGTGCCAGCAGCCCTCAGCGGTTGGGACAGCAGAACTCTGGAAACACCATATATTTT
clone size: .; J gene: TRBJ1-1; V gene: TRBV28; D gene: TRBD1; CDR3 protein: CASKPYDRGRNTEAFF; CDR3 DNA: TGTGCCAGCAAACCATATGACAGGGGGCGAAATACTGAAGCTTTCTTT
clone size: .; J gene: TRBJ1-3; V gene: TRBV9; D gene: .; CDR3 protein: CASSARGTSGNTIYF; CDR3 DNA: TGTGCCAGCAGCGCCCGAGGCACCTCTGGAAACACCATATATTTT
clone size: .; J gene: TRBJ2-1; V gene: TRBV18; D gene: TRBD2; CDR3 protein: CASSPTSGSSHEQFF; CDR3 DNA: TGTGCCAGCTCACCTACTAGCGGGAGTTCACATGAGCAGTTCTTC
clone size: .; J gene: TRBJ2-5; V gene: TRBV7-6; D gene: .; CDR3 protein: CASSSRRFETQYF; CDR3 DNA: TGTGCCAGCAGCAGCCGGAGGTTTGAGACCCAGTACTTC
clone size: .; J gene: TRBJ2-7; V gene: TRBV5-1; D gene: TRBD1; CDR3 protein: CASSLGRDSPYEQYF; CDR3 DNA: TGCGCCAGCAGCCTGGGCCGGGACAGTCCCTACGAGCAGTACTTC
clone size: once; J gene: TRBJ1-2; V gene: TRBV11-2; D gene: .; CDR3 protein: CASSFDRDYGYTF; CDR3 DNA: TGTGCCAGCAGCTTTGACAGAGACTATGGCTACACCTTC
clone size: .; J gene: TRBJ2-7; V gene: TRBV18; D gene: TRBD1; CDR3 protein: CASSPSGQGREQYF; CDR3 DNA: TGTGCCAGCTCACCCTCCGGACAGGGGAGGGAGCAGTACTTC
clone size: .; J gene: TRBJ1-4; V gene: TRBV30; D gene: TRBD1; CDR3 protein: CAWSSGQELATNEKLFF; CDR3 DNA: TGTGCCTGGTCATCGGGACAGGAGCTTGCAACTAATGAAAAACTGTTTTTT
clone size: .; J gene: TRBJ1-4; V gene: TRBV2; D gene: .; CDR3 protein: CASSVGGVRNEKLFF; CDR3 DNA: TGTGCCAGCAGTGTGGGCGGGGTACGAAATGAAAAACTGTTTTTT
clone size: .; J gene: TRBJ1-1; V gene: TRBV10-3; D gene: TRBD1; CDR3 protein: CAIRNGQVNTEAFF; CDR3 DNA: TGTGCCATCAGAAATGGACAGGTCAACACTGAAGCTTTCTTT
clone size: .; J gene: TRBJ2-1; V gene: TRBV18; D gene: .; CDR3 protein: CASSPGAGIGEQFF; CDR3 DNA: TGTGCCAGCTCACCTGGGGCAGGGATAGGTGAGCAGTTCTTC
clone size: .; J gene: TRBJ2-5; V gene: TRBV13; D gene: TRBD2; CDR3 protein: CASSFTESGRAGETQYF; CDR3 DNA: TGTGCCAGCAGCTTCACCGAAAGCGGGAGGGCCGGGGAGACCCAGTACTTC
clone size: .; J gene: TRBJ1-5; V gene: TRBV29-1; D gene: .; CDR3 protein: CSVEETGIGQPQHF; CDR3 DNA: TGCAGCGTTGAAGAAACAGGGATAGGGCAGCCCCAGCATTTT
clone size: once; J gene: TRBJ2-6; V gene: TRBV27; D gene: TRBD1; CDR3 protein: CASSTGPTGANVLTF; CDR3 DNA: TGTGCCAGCTCGACAGGGCCCACCGGGGCCAACGTCCTGACTTTC
clone size: .; J gene: TRBJ1-1; V gene: TRBV20-1; D gene: .; CDR3 protein: CSARDSEAFF; CDR3 DNA: TGCAGTGCTCGAGACAGTGAAGCTTTCTTT
clone size: .; J gene: TRBJ2-3; V gene: TRBV4-2; D gene: TRBD2; CDR3 protein: CASSQGGSSGNTDTQYF; CDR3 DNA: TGTGCCAGCAGCCAAGGGGGTTCTAGCGGAAACACAGATACGCAGTATTTT
clone size: .; J gene: TRBJ2-7; V gene: TRBV6-2/TRBV6-3; D gene: .; CDR3 protein: CASSYSPQGSLYEQYF; CDR3 DNA: TGTGCCAGCAGTTACTCGCCTCAGGGTTCCCTCTACGAGCAGTACTTC
clone size: .; J gene: TRBJ1-3; V gene: TRBV3-1/TRBV3-2; D gene: TRBD1; CDR3 protein: CASSPTHPTGSYGNTIYF; CDR3 DNA: TGTGCCAGCAGCCCTACCCACCCGACAGGGAGTTACGGAAACACCATATATTTT
clone size: few; J gene: TRBJ1-2; V gene: TRBV7-8; D gene: .; CDR3 protein: CASSLTKTSNYGYTF; CDR3 DNA: TGTGCCAGCAGCTTGACGAAGACTTCTAACTATGGCTACACCTTC
clone size: .; J gene: TRBJ2-6; V gene: TRBV6-1; D gene: .; CDR3 protein: CASSVTGTPSTGANVLTF; CDR3 DNA: TGTGCCAGCAGTGTAACAGGGACCCCATCTACTGGGGCCAACGTCCTGACTTTC
clone size: .; J gene: TRBJ2-2; V gene: TRBV7-2; D gene: .; CDR3 protein: CASGRLTGELFF; CDR3 DNA: TGTGCCAGCGGGAGACTCACCGGGGAGCTGTTTTTT
clone size: once; J gene: TRBJ1-3; V gene: TRBV5-1; D gene: .; CDR3 protein: CASSLIPSSGNTIYF; CDR3 DNA: TGCGCCAGCAGCTTAATCCCGAGCTCTGGAAACACCATATATTTT
clone size: .; J gene: TRBJ1-2; V gene: TRBV24-1; D gene: TRBD1; CDR3 protein: CATSATGTGNGYTF; CDR3 DNA: TGTGCCACCAGTGCCACCGGGACAGGGAATGGCTACACCTTC
clone size: .; J gene: TRBJ2-1; V gene: TRBV5-1; D gene: .; CDR3 protein: CASSFEGRYNEQFF; CDR3 DNA: TGCGCCAGCAGCTTTGAGGGAAGATACAATGAGCAGTTCTTC
clone size: few; J gene: TRBJ2-1; V gene: TRBV11-3; D gene: .; CDR3 protein: CASTPPGQPYNEQFF; CDR3 DNA: TGTGCCAGCACTCCTCCGGGACAACCATACAATGAGCAGTTCTTC
clone size: .; J gene: TRBJ2-1; V gene: TRBV27; D gene: TRBD1; CDR3 protein: CASSSPRDRGRPLEQFF; CDR3 DNA: TGTGCCAGCAGTTCCCCCCGGGACAGGGGGCGCCCGCTTGAGCAGTTCTTC
clone size: .; J gene: TRBJ1-1; V gene: TRBV6-1; D gene: .; CDR3 protein: CASSEAGSSTEAFF; CDR3 DNA: TGTGCCAGCAGTGAAGCAGGGAGTTCGACTGAAGCTTTCTTT
clone size: .; J gene: TRBJ1-6; V gene: TRBV7-2; D gene: .; CDR3 protein: CASSLGQGRATNSPLHF; CDR3 DNA: TGTGCCAGCAGTTTAGGTCAGGGTCGGGCGACCAATTCACCCCTCCACTTT
clone size: .; J gene: TRBJ2-7; V gene: TRBV9; D gene: .; CDR3 protein: CASSPDSIGYEQYF; CDR3 DNA: TGTGCCAGCAGCCCGGACAGTATAGGGTACGAGCAGTACTTC